What follows are 5 T cell receptor beta chains derived from one specimen sequenced in a study of blood T cell repertoires in COVID-19. This table comes from immunoSEQ multiplex PCR, and its TCRdb copy is limited to in-frame clones, with some not included. The table lists 200,000 to 250,000 clones, more than 80% of them singletons, with about 7.8% in the top ten. Specimen: peripheral blood. Source of these receptors: a woman older than 75 with COVID-19, enrolled during active disease.

The chain couples TRBV3-1 (or the pseudogene TRBV3-2) to TRBJ2-5, with D perhaps TRBD2 (5 bases). With 4 bases removed from V and 1 base from J, the gap between germline ends came to 7 bases. This CDR3 is built from 13 residues. Germline values: CDR1 LGHDT, CDR2 YNNKEL (reference sequence). CDR3 DNA: TGTGCCAGCAGCCGGGGAGTCCAAGAGACCCAGTACTTC. It translates to CASSRGVQETQYF.

This chain uses TRBV19 with TRBJ2-2; 11 bases match TRBD2. V lost 5 bases, J lost 10 bases, and 6 bases stayed unmatched. Looked up from germline, CDR1 is LNHDA and CDR2 is SQIVND (reference sequence). The CDR3 contains 14 residues. CDR3 in DNA: TGTGCCAGTAGTCGGAATAGCGGGAGGGCGGAGCTGTTTTTT. Amino acid sequence: CASSRNSGRAELFF.

The rearrangement uses TRBV10-3 and TRBJ2-6; D is uncertain. The CDR3 sequence is 18 residues long. Germline-derived CDR1 and CDR2 are ENHRY and SYGVKD. V shed 0 bases and J shed 0 bases, with 12 bases lying between them. The CDR3, as DNA: TGTGCCATCAGTGAGTCGATGGTTTTCAGCTCTGGGGCCAACGTCCTGACTTTC. Amino acid sequence: CAISESMVFSSGANVLTF.

This rearrangement joins TRBV13 to TRBJ1-2; D not resolved. Germline V CDR1 and CDR2: PRHDT, FYEKMQ (reference sequence). V was clipped by 8 bases and J by 5 bases, with 15 bases between them. The CDR3 covers 13 residues. The CDR3: CASRAGMVYGYTF. The CDR3 region has the DNA TGTGCCAGCCGGGCCGGGATGGTTTATGGCTACACCTTC.

The chain uses TRBV20-1 and TRBJ2-2; possible D gene TRBD1, 6 bases. Germline CDR1 reads DFQATT; CDR2 reads SNEGSKA (reference sequence). There are 15 residues in the CDR3. The V end was cut by 3 bases, the J end by 4 bases, with 15 bases between. The CDR3: CSASATGTLTGELFF. The CDR3 coding sequence is TGCAGTGCTAGTGCGACCGGGACACTCACCGGGGAGCTGTTTTTT.